This T cell receptor (beta chain) was recovered during a study of T-cell reconstitution after alpha-beta-depleted transplantation in children. Using unique molecular identifiers, the investigators prepared the TCRbeta library. TCRdb passed the PCR reads through MiXCR, listing each CDR3 protein once. The sample consists of about 400,000 distinct CDR3 sequences, roughly 22% of them appearing once. This clonotype was recorded a few times. After removal of 6 bases from V and 3 bases from J, the junction contained 10 bases not matched to a gene. The CDR3 is 16 residues long. Sequenced here: PBMCs from the stem cell graft donor, sampled from the stem cell graft. The receptor comes from a human donor who donated a stem cell graft to a child with acute myeloid leukemia. The chain uses TRBV12-3 or TRBV12-4 and TRBJ1-3; TRBD1 agrees at 8 bases. CDR3 in amino acids: CASRDRAFAGGNTIYF. CDR3 nucleotides: TGTGCCAGCAGGGACAGGGCGTTCGCAGGTGGAAACACCATATATTTT.